The rows below give T cell receptor beta chains drawn from one sample of a study of PD-L1 blockade in urothelial cancer. Only in-frame clones appear in the TCRdb table, and some are missing; sequencing was by immunoSEQ multiplex PCR. The sample carries some 120,000 clones, 75% to 95% recorded once. Specimen: PBMCs, collected around atezolizumab (anti-PD-L1) treatment. Source of these receptors: a man aged 60 to 69 with urothelial cancer. Each CDR3 is given with its conserved first and last residue. The order of the fields is clone size, J gene, V gene, D gene, CDR3 DNA, CDR3 protein. D genes are given only for firm matches. The listing skips clone size in some rows; elsewhere it reads once, few, many or a size class.

.	TRBJ2-5	TRBV7-2	.	TGTGCCAGCAGCCTATGGGAGACCCAGTACTTC	CASSLWETQYF
.	TRBJ2-5	TRBV2	TRBD1	TGTGCCAGCAGGACAGGGGGACAAGAGACCCAGTACTTC	CASRTGGQETQYF
.	TRBJ2-5	TRBV7-2	TRBD2	TGTGCCAGCAGCCGTTCCGGGATCCGTAGCGGGATCTCAGAGACCCAGTACTTC	CASSRSGIRSGISETQYF
once	TRBJ1-4	TRBV5-1	TRBD1	TGCGCCAGCAGCTTGGCAGGGGGGACAGGTGAAAAACTGTTTTTT	CASSLAGGTGEKLFF
.	TRBJ1-2	TRBV5-4	TRBD1	TGTGCCAGCAGCCCGGGGACAGCGAACCACTATGGCTACACCTTC	CASSPGTANHYGYTF
once	TRBJ2-7	TRBV9	TRBD1	TGTGCCAGCAGCGTAGGACAGGGCCAAACTTACGAGCAGTACTTC	CASSVGQGQTYEQYF
.	TRBJ2-7	TRBV4-1	TRBD2	TGCGCCAGCAGCCAAGTTGGGGGGCGGGGGGCAGGAGGCTACGAGCAGTACTTC	CASSQVGGRGAGGYEQYF
.	TRBJ2-2	TRBV6-1	TRBD1	TGTGCCAGCCGAAGGGACAGGGGAGCCGGGGAGCTGTTTTTT	CASRRDRGAGELFF
.	TRBJ2-7	TRBV27	TRBD2	TGTGCCAGCGGATCAGGAGCGGGAGGAGCCTACGAGCAGTACTTC	CASGSGAGGAYEQYF
.	TRBJ2-4	TRBV28	.	TGTGCCAGCAGCTTGCTCGGGGTGAAAAACATTCAGTACTTC	CASSLLGVKNIQYF
.	TRBJ2-7	TRBV7-9	.	TGTGCCAGCAGCCCCCTCCACGAGCAGTACTTC	CASSPLHEQYF
.	TRBJ1-1	TRBV5-1	.	TGCGCCAGCAGCGGACACAACACTGAAGCTTTCTTT	CASSGHNTEAFF
.	TRBJ1-2	TRBV7-2	TRBD1	TGTGCCAGCAGTCGCGGGACAGCCCTCTATGGCTACACCTTC	CASSRGTALYGYTF
once	TRBJ2-2	TRBV9	TRBD2	TGTGCCAGCAGCGTAGGGGTAGCGGGAGGCACCGGGGAGCTGTTTTTT	CASSVGVAGGTGELFF